This T cell receptor beta chain was identified in a study of shared clonotypes between healthy human individuals. Overall study context: For every donor, three CD4 naive, three CD4 memory, two CD8 naive and one CD8 memory plates were used. General study points: The authors expected sequencing depth to affect clonotype sharing among donors. Some clonotypes were shared by all four sorted-subset donors, while others were not shared. The non-shared ones had lower generation probabilities than the shared ones.

CDR1 and CDR2 (germline): MDHEN, SYDVKM. The CDR3 is 11 residues long. V lost 8 bases and J lost 10, with 14 bases in between. Regarding this clone: No antigen is known for it.

Naive CD8 cells comprised CD45RO-negative, CCR7-positively selected cells, excluding terminally differentiated effector memory CD45RA+ cells. Template for every sorted-subset replicate PCR totaled about 200 ng DNA, roughly 30,000 T cell genomes. Here immunoSEQ multiplex PCR was the method, and the copy in TCRdb shows in-frame clones only, minus some. The sample lists hundreds of thousands of clones, about 96% occurring once. The TCR comes from a woman in her thirties in good health. Sequencing input: naive CD8+ T cells sorted from blood. This chain links TRBV28 with TRBJ1-1, with a tentative D call TRBD1 (5 bases). The CDR3 region has the DNA TGTGCCAGCTCGGACACCCCGGGAGCTTTCTTT. Translated: CASSDTPGAFF.